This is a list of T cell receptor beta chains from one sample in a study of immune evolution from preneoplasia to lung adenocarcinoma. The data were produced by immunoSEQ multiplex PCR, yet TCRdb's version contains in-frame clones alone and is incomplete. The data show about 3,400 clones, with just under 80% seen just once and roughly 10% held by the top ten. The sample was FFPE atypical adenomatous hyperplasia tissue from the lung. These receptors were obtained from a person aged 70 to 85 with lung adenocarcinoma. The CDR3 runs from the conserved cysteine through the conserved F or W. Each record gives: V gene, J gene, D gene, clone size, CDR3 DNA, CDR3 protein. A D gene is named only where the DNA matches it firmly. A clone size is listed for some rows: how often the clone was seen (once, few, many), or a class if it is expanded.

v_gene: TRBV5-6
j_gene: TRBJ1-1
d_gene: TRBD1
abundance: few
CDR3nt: TGTGCCAGCAGCCGACCGAGAGTGACAGGGGGCGATACTGAAGCTTTCTTT
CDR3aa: CASSRPRVTGGDTEAFF

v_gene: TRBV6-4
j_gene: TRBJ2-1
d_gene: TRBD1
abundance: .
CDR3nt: TGTGCCAGCAGTGCCGGGACAGGGGGCTACAATGAGCAGTTCTTC
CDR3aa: CASSAGTGGYNEQFF

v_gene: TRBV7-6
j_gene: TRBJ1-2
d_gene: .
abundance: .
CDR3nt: TGTGCCAGCAGTCCCGTTGGACAGAACTATGGCTACACCTTC
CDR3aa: CASSPVGQNYGYTF

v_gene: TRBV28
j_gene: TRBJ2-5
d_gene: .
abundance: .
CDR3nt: TGTGCCAGCAGTGCGACAGGGTGGGGGAGGGAGACCCAGTACTTC
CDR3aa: CASSATGWGRETQYF

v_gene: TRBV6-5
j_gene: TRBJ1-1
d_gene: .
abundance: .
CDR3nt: TGTGCCAGCAGGGACTTCACTGAAGCTTTCTTT
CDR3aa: CASRDFTEAFF

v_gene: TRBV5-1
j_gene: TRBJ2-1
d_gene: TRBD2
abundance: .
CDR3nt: TGCGCCAGCAGCTTTGGTCTAGCGGACAATGAGCAGTTCTTC
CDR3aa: CASSFGLADNEQFF

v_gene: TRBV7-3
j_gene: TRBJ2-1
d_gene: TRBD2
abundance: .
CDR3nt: TGTGCCAGCAGTTTGCTAGCGGGAGGGATGGAGCAGTTCTTC
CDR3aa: CASSLLAGGMEQFF

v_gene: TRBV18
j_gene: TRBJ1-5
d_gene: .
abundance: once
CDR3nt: TGTGCCAGCTCTAGACAGGTTAATCAGCCCCAGCATTTT
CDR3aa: CASSRQVNQPQHF

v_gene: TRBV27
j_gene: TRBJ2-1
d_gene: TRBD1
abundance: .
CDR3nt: TGTGCCAGCAGTTTGACGGGTTATTTCCCGGGACAGATTCTCCACAATGAGCAGTTCTTC
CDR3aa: CASSLTGYFPGQILHNEQFF

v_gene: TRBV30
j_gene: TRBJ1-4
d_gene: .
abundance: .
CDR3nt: TGTGCCTTAAGACGGGAAAGTAATGAAAAACTGTTTTTT
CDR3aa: CALRRESNEKLFF

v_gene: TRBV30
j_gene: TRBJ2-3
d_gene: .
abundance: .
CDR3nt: TGTGCCTTTAAACTCGGAGATACGCAGTATTTT
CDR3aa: CAFKLGDTQYF

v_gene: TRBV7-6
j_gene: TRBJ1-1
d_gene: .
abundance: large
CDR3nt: TGTGCCAGCAGCTTAGAGGTCGGGGAAGCTTTCTTT
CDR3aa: CASSLEVGEAFF

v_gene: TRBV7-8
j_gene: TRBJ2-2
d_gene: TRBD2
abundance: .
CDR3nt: TGTGCCAGCAGCACCATCCTCGCGGGAGGGAAGAGGGAGCTGTTTTTT
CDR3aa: CASSTILAGGKRELFF

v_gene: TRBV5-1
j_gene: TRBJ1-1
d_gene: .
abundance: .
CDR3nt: TGCGCCAGCAGCTTAGGGCAGTCAAGGGACACTGAAGCTTTCTTT
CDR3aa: CASSLGQSRDTEAFF

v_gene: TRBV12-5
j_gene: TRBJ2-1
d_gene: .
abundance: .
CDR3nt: TGTGCTAGTGGTTTGGTACGGGGGTGGGAGAAGAATGAGCAGTTCTTC
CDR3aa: CASGLVRGWEKNEQFF

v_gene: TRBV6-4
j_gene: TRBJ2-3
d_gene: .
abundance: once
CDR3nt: TGTGCCAGCAGTGAAAGAGACAGCGCAATAGATACGCAGTATTTT
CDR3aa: CASSERDSAIDTQYF

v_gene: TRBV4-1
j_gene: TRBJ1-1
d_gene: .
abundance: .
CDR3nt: TGCGCCAGCAGCCTGGGAGTCGAAGCTTTCTTT
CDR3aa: CASSLGVEAFF